The rows below give T cell receptor beta chains drawn from one sample of a study of T cell responses to AZD1222 COVID-19 vaccine. Repertoires were generated with immunoSEQ multiplex PCR, while TCRdb's copy carries only in-frame clones and drops some. The data show 150,000 to 200,000 clones, about 89% seen once. The source was peripheral blood, collected 28 days after the second AZD1222 dose. These receptors were taken from an adult who received the AZD1222 COVID-19 vaccine. Each CDR3 is given with its conserved first and last residue.

len: 15; v_gene: TRBV6-5; CDR3aa: CASSIQGSYTGELFF
len: 15; v_gene: TRBV9; CDR3aa: CASSVGGRSVYGYTF
len: 14; v_gene: TRBV5-8; CDR3aa: CASSPRQGRETQYF
len: 12; v_gene: TRBV3-1/TRBV3-2; CDR3aa: CASSLGVSEAFF
len: 16; v_gene: TRBV5-6; CDR3aa: CASSFPTRGTGNTIYF
len: 13; v_gene: TRBV6-5; CDR3aa: CASSRDITYEQYF
len: 15; v_gene: TRBV4-2; CDR3aa: CASSQGQTNNSPLHF
len: 13; v_gene: TRBV11-2; CDR3aa: CASSLQLNSPLHF
len: 12; v_gene: TRBV6-5; CDR3aa: CASSTGGRELFF
len: 15; v_gene: TRBV12-5; CDR3aa: CASGTQGAGDSPLHF
len: 17; v_gene: TRBV19; CDR3aa: CASSAPRDRVSGNTIYF
len: 12; v_gene: TRBV18; CDR3aa: CASSPEALGAFF
len: 15; v_gene: TRBV11-2; CDR3aa: CASARRQTSTDTQYF
len: 14; v_gene: TRBV7-3; CDR3aa: CASSLGQIGGELFF
len: 15; v_gene: TRBV14; CDR3aa: CASSQTLGQGKTQYF
len: 14; v_gene: TRBV6-6; CDR3aa: CASSYSGSTDTQYF
len: 14; v_gene: TRBV6-5; CDR3aa: CASSYSAGSGGYTF
len: 15; v_gene: TRBV7-9; CDR3aa: CASSLRLDRANTQYF
len: 12; v_gene: TRBV10-3; CDR3aa: CAIRTERGEQYF
len: 20; v_gene: TRBV5-1; CDR3aa: CASSLRSRTSVPPVNNEQFF
len: 14; v_gene: TRBV14; CDR3aa: CASSSGPYGEKLFF
len: 16; v_gene: TRBV7-2; CDR3aa: CASSPGQGTLGNTIYF
len: 12; v_gene: TRBV18; CDR3aa: CASSLLYNEQFF
len: 16; v_gene: TRBV7-2; CDR3aa: CASSLSVTAVTGELFF
len: 13; v_gene: TRBV12-3/TRBV12-4; CDR3aa: CASSYTGGNGYTF
len: 14; v_gene: TRBV7-3; CDR3aa: CASSPKGIRETQYF
len: 16; v_gene: TRBV7-9; CDR3aa: CASSDSSWGDLGEQYF
len: 14; v_gene: TRBV5-5; CDR3aa: CASSFGQPDGPLHF
len: 15; v_gene: TRBV7-2; CDR3aa: CASSLEASSTDTQYF
len: 16; v_gene: TRBV20-1; CDR3aa: CSASGGTSGVQETQYF
len: 14; v_gene: TRBV4-2; CDR3aa: CASSQEVGGDTQYF
len: 16; v_gene: TRBV5-4; CDR3aa: CASSLGQGASTDTQYF
len: 15; v_gene: TRBV7-9; CDR3aa: CASSLGGNRDQPQHF